A selection of T cell receptor beta chains follows, all from one sample in a study of blood T cell repertoires in COVID-19. Sequenced by immunoSEQ multiplex PCR; TCRdb stores in-frame clones only, minus some. This table has 65,000 to 75,000 clones, 70% to 80% appearing once. The sequenced sample was peripheral blood. All receptors derive from a human donor in a cohort sampled during active COVID-19. CDR3s include the opening cysteine and the closing phenylalanine or tryptophan. D genes are given only for firm matches. Rows may omit the clone size; those that give it use once, few, many or a size class.

clone size	V gene	CDR3 length	J gene	D gene	CDR3 protein	CDR3 DNA
.	TRBV30	12	TRBJ2-7	.	CAWRGTREKQYF	TGTGCCTGGAGAGGGACAAGGGAGAAGCAGTACTTC
.	TRBV19	16	TRBJ1-2	TRBD1	CASSTGTALRSYGYTF	TGTGCCAGTAGTACAGGGACAGCTCTCAGAAGCTATGGCTACACCTTC
few	TRBV19	14	TRBJ1-6	.	CASSMAQYNSPLHF	TGTGCCAGTAGTATGGCACAGTATAATTCACCCCTCCACTTT
.	TRBV7-9	12	TRBJ2-7	.	CASGTETSGQYF	TGTGCCAGCGGAACCGAGACTTCGGGGCAGTACTTC
.	TRBV28	15	TRBJ1-6	.	CASSFTAFYNSPLHF	TGTGCCAGCAGTTTTACAGCCTTTTATAATTCACCCCTCCACTTT
.	TRBV7-2	16	TRBJ2-1	TRBD2	CASRPRGSGSHNEQFF	TGTGCCAGCAGACCCCGGGGTAGCGGGAGCCACAATGAGCAGTTCTTC
.	TRBV18	13	TRBJ2-5	TRBD1	CASSRQGRETQYF	TGTGCCAGCTCCCGACAGGGCAGGGAGACCCAGTACTTC
.	TRBV7-2	15	TRBJ2-2	TRBD2	CASSLGTSITGELFF	TGTGCCAGCAGCTTGGGGACTAGTATTACCGGGGAGCTGTTTTTT
few	TRBV6-1	18	TRBJ2-3	TRBD2	CASSEGYLRLAGGDTQYF	TGTGCCAGCAGTGAAGGATACCTGAGACTAGCGGGGGGAGATACGCAGTATTTT
.	TRBV12-5	23	TRBJ1-6	.	CASGLVRGYQRPRPDYYNSPLHF	TGTGCTAGTGGTTTGGTACGCGGATATCAACGTCCTCGTCCAGACTACTATAATTCACCCCTCCACTTT
once	TRBV28	13	TRBJ2-1	.	CASRGAAYNEQFF	TGTGCCTCACGGGGGGCCGCGTACAATGAGCAGTTCTTC
.	TRBV18	18	TRBJ1-6	TRBD1	CASSPKSEGGRLRSPLHF	TGTGCCAGCTCACCAAAATCTGAAGGGGGCAGGTTGCGCTCACCCCTCCACTTT
.	TRBV28	12	TRBJ1-1	.	CASSLTSGHAFF	TGTGCCAGCAGTTTAACGTCAGGACATGCTTTCTTT
.	TRBV27	16	TRBJ1-2	TRBD1	CASSFVLRGENYGYTF	TGTGCCAGCAGTTTCGTCCTCAGGGGGGAGAACTATGGCTACACCTTC
.	TRBV30	15	TRBJ1-2	.	CAWSVQENINYGYTF	TGTGCCTGGAGTGTACAGGAGAATATTAACTATGGCTACACCTTC
.	TRBV5-6	15	TRBJ1-6	TRBD1	CASSLGQGYNSPLHF	TGTGCCAGCAGCTTGGGACAGGGTTATAATTCACCCCTCCACTTT
.	TRBV6-6	13	TRBJ1-1	.	CAVLDGPGTEAFF	TGTGCCGTTCTAGATGGGCCGGGGACTGAAGCTTTCTTT
few	TRBV7-9	13	TRBJ1-5	.	CASSLNANQPQHF	TGTGCCAGCAGCTTAAACGCGAATCAGCCCCAGCATTTT
few	TRBV7-9	12	TRBJ1-1	.	CASSRGHSEAFF	TGTGCCAGCAGCCGCGGACACAGTGAAGCTTTCTTT
few	TRBV18	14	TRBJ2-5	.	CASSYTGFQETQYF	TGTGCCAGCTCCTACACAGGGTTTCAAGAGACCCAGTACTTC
.	TRBV5-5	15	TRBJ2-7	TRBD1	CASSQTTGFLREQYF	TGTGCCAGCAGCCAAACGACAGGGTTCCTCCGCGAGCAGTACTTC
.	TRBV10-3	15	TRBJ1-2	.	CAISQTESTRYGYTF	TGTGCCATCAGTCAGACTGAGAGCACAAGGTATGGCTACACCTTC
.	TRBV6-4	14	TRBJ1-2	.	CASTLRAGSYGYTF	TGTGCCAGCACCCTAAGGGCAGGGTCCTATGGCTACACCTTC
.	TRBV6-5	13	TRBJ1-1	TRBD1	CASKTGLVTEAFF	TGTGCCAGCAAGACAGGGTTGGTCACTGAAGCTTTCTTT
.	TRBV19	17	TRBJ2-7	TRBD1	CASSKTDGQGSSYEQYF	TGTGCCAGTAGTAAGACTGATGGACAGGGGAGCTCCTACGAGCAGTACTTC
.	TRBV11-3	14	TRBJ2-1	.	CASSLGQADNEQFF	TGTGCCAGCAGCTTAGGACAGGCGGACAATGAGCAGTTCTTC
.	TRBV19	13	TRBJ2-3	.	CASRMNRGDTQYF	TGTGCCAGTAGGATGAATAGAGGGGATACGCAGTATTTT
.	TRBV6-5	14	TRBJ1-4	.	CASSYGQFNEKLFF	TGTGCCAGCAGTTACGGGCAATTTAATGAAAAACTGTTTTTT
.	TRBV11-2	13	TRBJ1-6	.	CASHRDHNSPLHF	TGTGCCAGCCACAGGGACCATAATTCACCCCTCCACTTT
.	TRBV4-3	16	TRBJ2-6	TRBD1	CASSPTGSSGANVLTF	TGCGCCAGCAGCCCGACAGGGTCGTCTGGGGCCAACGTCCTGACTTTC
.	TRBV13	15	TRBJ1-2	TRBD1	CASSFRQGDNYGYTF	TGTGCCAGCAGCTTCAGACAGGGGGATAACTATGGCTACACCTTC
.	TRBV19	15	TRBJ1-6	TRBD1	CASSRGQAYNSPLHF	TGTGCCAGTAGCAGAGGACAGGCGTATAATTCACCCCTCCACTTT
.	TRBV5-4	17	TRBJ2-2	.	CASSPPTGFGDTGELFF	TGTGCCAGCAGCCCCCCCACAGGGTTTGGTGACACCGGGGAGCTGTTTTTT
.	TRBV5-1	15	TRBJ2-2	.	CASSLSGANTGELFF	TGCGCCAGCAGCTTGTCCGGGGCGAACACCGGGGAGCTGTTTTTT